The 14 T cell receptor beta chains given below trace back to one sample, sequenced in a study of technical replicates of blood from several donors. Assay used: immunoSEQ multiplex PCR; TCRdb lists only in-frame clones, some missing. Counted here are 75,000 to 90,000 clones, 90% to 95% occurring once; the ten biggest clones make up 0.24%. Sequencing was performed on T cells isolated from PBMCs. These receptors came from a human donor in good health.

V and J are TRBV7-9 and TRBJ2-7; D gene unclear. Trimming shortened V by 3 bases and J by 3 bases, and 9 bases separated the two germline ends. Germline CDR1 and CDR2: SEHNR and FQNEAQ (reference sequence). The CDR3 extends over 13 amino acids. Here the CDR3 DNA reads TGTGCCAGCAGCTTTGGTCAGATCTACGAGCAGTACTTC. Translating it yields CASSFGQIYEQYF. The whole variable domain, filled in from reference TRBV7-9 and TRBJ2-7, reads DTGVSQNPRHKITKRGQNVTFRCDPISEHNRLYWYRQTLGQGPEFLTYFQNEAQLEKSRLLSDRFSAERPKGSFSTLEIQRTEQGDSAMYLCASSFGQIYEQYFGPGTRLTVT.

The CDR3 coding sequence is TGCAGCTCCAATTCCGGGACAGTCTACAATGAGCAGTTCTTC. Its translation: CSSNSGTVYNEQFF. This chain uses TRBV29-1 with TRBJ2-1; 7 nucleotides agree with TRBD1. The CDR3 has 14 residues. V was pared by 8 bases and J by 3 bases, with 10 bases of the junction left unmatched. CDR1 SQVTM and CDR2 ANQGSEA come from the germline V gene.

The rearrangement joins TRBV27 to TRBJ1-6, with D unresolved. The germline V gene has CDR1 MNHEY and CDR2 SMNVEV (reference sequence). Trimming stripped 4 bases from V and 8 bases from J, with 18 bases between. The CDR3 covers 16 residues. CDR3 sequence: CASSSAGLPMDSPLHF. As DNA, the CDR3 is TGTGCCAGCAGTTCAGCGGGCCTTCCTATGGATTCACCCCTCCACTTT.

The chain uses TRBV9 and TRBJ2-2; 7 bases agree with TRBD2. Germline CDR1 SGDLS, CDR2 YYNGEE. J was trimmed by 6 bases and V by 2 bases; bases with no gene match: 1. This CDR3 is 13 amino acids long. The CDR3 DNA reads as TGTGCCAGCAGCGTTCGGGGGGCCGGGGAGCTGTTTTTT. It translates to CASSVRGAGELFF.

The V gene is TRBV11-2, the J gene TRBJ2-7, with 8 bases fitting TRBD2. CDR1 is SGHAT, CDR2 FQNNGV, per germline. The CDR3 consists of 15 residues. V was pared by 2 bases and J by 8 bases, with 11 bases of the junction left unmatched. CDR3 sequence (DNA): TGTGCCAGCAGCTTACCGGGACTAGGTGTGCCACAGCAGTACTTC. Protein sequence: CASSLPGLGVPQQYF.

The chain couples TRBV11-2 to TRBJ1-1; possible D gene TRBD1, 5 bases. V lost 5 bases to trimming and J lost 9 bases, with 19 bases between them. The length of the CDR3 is 14 residues. Germline-derived CDR1 and CDR2 are SGHAT and FQNNGV. The CDR3 region is CASSPRGGTEQAFF. The DNA for the CDR3 is TGTGCCAGCAGCCCAAGAGGAGGGACGGAGCAAGCTTTCTTT.

This clone is a singleton in its sample. The V and J genes are TRBV6-5 and TRBJ1-2; 7 bases are a match to TRBD1. After removal of 7 bases from V and 7 bases from J, the junction contained 9 bases not matched to a gene. The CDR3 is 13 residues long. The germline V gene encodes CDR1 MNHEY and CDR2 SVGAGI. CDR3 sequence reads: CASNGDRVGGYTF. The CDR3 DNA reads TGTGCCAGCAATGGCGACAGGGTGGGTGGCTACACCTTC.

The rearrangement uses TRBV9 and TRBJ1-4; D is uncertain. The germline V gene encodes CDR1 SGDLS and CDR2 YYNGEE. Deletions cut 4 bases from V and 4 bases from J, with 14 bases between. This CDR3 has 15 amino acids. For the CDR3, the DNA is TGTGCCAGCAGCCAGCGGGCCACGTATAATGAAAAACTGTTTTTT. This encodes CASSQRATYNEKLFF.

V usage is TRBV25-1 and J usage is TRBJ2-2, with TRBD1 as a possible D gene (6 bases). The V gene's germline CDR1 is MGHDK and CDR2 SYGVNS. CDR3 size: 16 residues. The V gene lost 6 bases and the J gene lost 2 bases, with 16 bases spanning the gap. CDR3 DNA: TGTGCCAGCAGGCCTTCGCCGACAGGAAACACCGGGGAGCTGTTTTTT. Translation: CASRPSPTGNTGELFF.

This clone was seen only once. The chain carries TRBV2 and TRBJ1-2; no reliable D call. The V gene lost 1 base and the J gene lost 7 bases, with 16 bases spanning the gap. Germline CDR1 SNHLY, CDR2 FYNNEI. The CDR3 is made up of 15 amino acids. The CDR3 bases are TGTGCCAGCAGTGAAGTGAGTCAGGCATTCTCTGGCTACACCTTC. The encoded protein is CASSEVSQAFSGYTF.

The rearrangement links TRBV5-5 to TRBJ1-5; D may be TRBD1 (6 bases). V lost 3 bases and J lost 4, with 20 bases in between. Germline V lookup: CDR1 SGHKS, CDR2 YYEKEE (reference sequence). The CDR3 contains 17 residues. This CDR3 is CASSSVWGRGGNQPQHF. CDR3 coding DNA: TGTGCCAGCAGCTCGGTGTGGGGCAGGGGAGGGAATCAGCCCCAGCATTTT.

The chain combines TRBV23-1 with TRBJ2-7, with 11 bases aligning to TRBD2. TRBV23-1 is an ORF; its function is uncertain. With V trimmed by 6 bases and J by 7 bases, 23 bases remained unmatched. The CDR3 spans 19 residues. The CDR3 bases are TGCGCCAGCAGCCCCTCCATAGCGGGAGGGCACGAGGCCCGTCGGGAGCAGTACTTC. This encodes CASSPSIAGGHEARREQYF.

As to this clone: An end of the junction does not agree with germline; a read error may underlie this. The chain has TRBV12-5 and TRBJ2-1; TRBD2 matches 9 bases. The CDR3 extends over 13 amino acids. CDR1 LGHNT and CDR2 FRNRAP come from the germline V gene. The CDR3 nucleotides read TGTGCTAGTGCGCTAGCGGGATACAGTGAGCAGTTCTTC. Translating gives CASALAGYSEQFF.

A single count supports this clone. V gene TRBV6-1 combines with J gene TRBJ2-7; 10 bases fit TRBD2. V was pared by 7 bases and J by 0 bases, with 3 bases of the junction left unmatched. This CDR3 spans 14 amino acids. CDR1 and CDR2 from the germline V gene are MNHNS and SASEGT. CDR3 nucleotides: TGTGCCAGCAATGAGCGGGGGGGCTCCTACGAGCAGTACTTC. It is translated as CASNERGGSYEQYF.